One sample yielded the 30 T cell receptor beta chains listed below, sequenced in a study of T cell responses to AZD1222 COVID-19 vaccine. Repertoires were generated with immunoSEQ multiplex PCR, while TCRdb's copy carries only in-frame clones and drops some. The repertoire has roughly 180,000 clones, approximately 90% of them found once; the top ten carry about 1.8%. The sequencing used peripheral blood, collected 28 days after the second AZD1222 dose. These receptors came from an adult who received the AZD1222 COVID-19 vaccine.

This chain's CDR3 is CASSREAGRYEQYF. In nucleotides, the CDR3 is TGCGCCAGCAGCCGGGAGGCAGGCCGCTACGAGCAGTACTTC. The chain recombines TRBV5-1 with TRBJ2-7; 7 bases fit TRBD2. The germline V gene encodes CDR1 SGHRS and CDR2 YFSETQ. V shed 4 bases, J shed 3 bases, and the junction held 7 bases outside the gene matches. This CDR3 contains 14 residues.

This clone was recorded only once. The CDR3 bases are TGTGCCAGCTCACCAATGGATTACAGGGTTGGTAATTCACCCCTCCACTTT. Translated, it gives CASSPMDYRVGNSPLHF. The rearrangement joins TRBV18 to TRBJ1-6, with a tentative D call TRBD1 (6 bases). CDR1 and CDR2 (germline): KGHSH, LQKENI. V dropped 2 bases and J dropped 6 bases, with 17 bases sitting between them. CDR3 size: 17 residues. The complete variable domain, with remaining parts taken from reference TRBV18 and TRBJ1-6, reads NAGVMQNPRHLVRRRGQEARLRCSPMKGHSHVYWYRQLPEEGLKFMVYLQKENIIDESGMPKERFSAEFPKEGPSILRIQQVVRGDSAAYFCASSPMDYRVGNSPLHFGNGTRLTVT.

The V and J genes are TRBV7-3 and TRBJ2-3, with D tentatively TRBD1 (5 bases). This CDR3 is 12 amino acids long. V was pared by 3 bases and J by 8 bases, with 9 bases between. Germline V CDR1 and CDR2: SGHTA, FQGTGA. CDR3 protein: CASSFDSRTQYF. Written as DNA, the CDR3 is TGTGCCAGCAGCTTCGACAGTCGTACGCAGTATTTT.

The chain employs TRBV6-5 and TRBJ1-6; maybe TRBD1 (5 bases). Germline values: CDR1 MNHEY, CDR2 SVGAGI. CDR3 size: 15 residues. The V and J ends lost 1 base and 14 bases respectively, with 18 bases between them. CDR3 region: CASSYFSGRTVALHF. As DNA, the CDR3 is TGTGCCAGCAGTTACTTTTCGGGACGGACCGTCGCCCTCCACTTT.

The chain joins TRBV27 to TRBJ2-1; 11 bases are shared with TRBD1. CDR1 MNHEY and CDR2 SMNVEV come from the germline V gene (reference sequence). With 4 bases clipped from V and 6 bases from J, the junction kept 5 bases outside the gene matches. The CDR3 totals 15 residues. For the CDR3, the DNA is TGTGCCAGCAGTTCCGGCGGGACAGGGGGCAATGAGCAGTTCTTC. Its protein is CASSSGGTGGNEQFF.

The rearrangement joins TRBV9 to TRBJ2-7; 13 nucleotides line up with TRBD2. The CDR3 extends over 15 amino acids. Germline V gene sequence: CDR1 SGDLS, CDR2 YYNGEE. V lost 4 bases, J lost 2 bases, and 3 bases stayed unmatched. The CDR3 nucleotides read TGTGCCAGCAGCACCGGGACTAGCGGGACCTACGAGCAGTACTTC. Its translation is CASSTGTSGTYEQYF. Full variable domain (missing parts from reference TRBV9 and TRBJ2-7): DSGVTQTPKHLITATGQRVTLRCSPRSGDLSVYWYQQSLDQGLQFLIQYYNGEERAKGNILERFSAQQFPDLHSELNLSSLELGDSALYFCASSTGTSGTYEQYFGPGTRLTVT.

The chain recombines TRBV5-3 with TRBJ1-3; TRBD1 aligns across 7 bases. TRBV5-3 belongs to the ORF category, with a function that is uncertain. The CDR3 loop spans 16 amino acids. V lost 1 base and J lost 3; bases outside the gene matches: 7. The CDR3 region is CARSLRGTAIGNTIYF. CDR3 bases: TGTGCCAGAAGCTTGCGGGGGACAGCTATTGGAAACACCATATATTTT.

This clone was detected only once. The gene calls are TRBV7-2 and TRBJ1-3; D is ambiguous. CDR1 is SGHTA, CDR2 FQGNSA, per germline. The V and J ends lost 1 base and 0 bases respectively, with 7 bases between them. The CDR3 length is 15 residues. CDR3 nucleotide sequence: TGTGCCAGCAGCTTAGGGGCTAGCTCTGGAAACACCATATATTTT. Residues: CASSLGASSGNTIYF.

This clone was seen a few times. The chain is built from TRBV7-8 and TRBJ1-1; D remains ambiguous. The CDR3 contains 13 residues. The ends were cut back, 0 bases at V and 5 bases at J, with 7 bases in the middle. CDR1 SGHVS and CDR2 FQNEAQ come from the germline V gene. The CDR3 DNA reads as TGTGCCAGCAGCTTAGCGGACTGGACTGAAGCTTTCTTT. Translated, it gives CASSLADWTEAFF.

This chain links TRBV28 with TRBJ2-1; tentatively, D is TRBD2 (5 bases). V dropped 5 bases and J dropped 4 bases, with 15 bases sitting between them. The germline gives CDR1 MDHEN, CDR2 SYDVKM. CDR3 length: 15 residues. CDR3: CASSPGLGKYNEQFF. CDR3 nucleotide sequence: TGTGCCAGCAGTCCTGGACTGGGGAAGTACAATGAGCAGTTCTTC.

This sequence joins TRBV14 and TRBJ2-7; D ambiguous. V was shortened by 4 bases and J by 6 bases, with 19 bases between the two germline ends. The CDR3 runs 15 residues. Germline CDR1 and CDR2: SGHDN and FVKESK. The CDR3 reads CASSRNRALGSEQYF. CDR3 nucleotides: TGTGCCAGCAGCCGAAACCGGGCCCTGGGCTCCGAGCAGTACTTC.

This chain links TRBV18 with TRBJ2-7; TRBD2 matches 7 bases. The CDR3 runs 14 residues. Trimming cost V 3 bases and J 3 bases; bases outside gene matches: 5. Germline CDR1 and CDR2: KGHSH and LQKENI. The CDR3 region has the DNA TGTGCCAGCTCACCTTACAGCGGGAACTACGAGCAGTACTTC. It is translated as CASSPYSGNYEQYF. The full variable domain, rest sourced from reference TRBV18 and TRBJ2-7, is NAGVMQNPRHLVRRRGQEARLRCSPMKGHSHVYWYRQLPEEGLKFMVYLQKENIIDESGMPKERFSAEFPKEGPSILRIQQVVRGDSAAYFCASSPYSGNYEQYFGPGTRLTVT.

The chain is built from TRBV2 and TRBJ1-2; perhaps TRBD1 as D (5 bases). The CDR3 runs 14 residues. The germline CDR1 and CDR2 sequences are SNHLY and FYNNEI. V lost 7 bases and J 2 bases, leaving 14 bases between the germline ends. The CDR3 region has the DNA TGTGCCAGCACACTGGGACTGAAAAACTATGGCTACACCTTC. It specifies CASTLGLKNYGYTF. The whole variable domain, remainder taken from reference TRBV2 and TRBJ1-2, is EPEVTQTPSHQVTQMGQEVILRCVPISNHLYFYWYRQILGQKVEFLVSFYNNEISEKSEIFDDQFSVERPDGSNFTLKIRSTKLEDSAMYFCASTLGLKNYGYTFGSGTRLTVV.

In this sample, this clone turned up once. This specimen includes other DNA sequences encoding the same CDR3. The chain recombines TRBV3-1 (or the pseudogene TRBV3-2) with TRBJ1-5, with a possible D match to TRBD1 (5 bases). The CDR3 totals 14 residues. Germline assignment: CDR1 LGHDT and CDR2 YNNKEL (reference sequence). V lost 1 base and J lost 5, with 9 bases in between. CDR3 coding DNA: TGTGCCAGCAGCCAAGGGGCAGGGTATCAGCCCCAGCATTTT. The encoded protein is CASSQGAGYQPQHF.

Note on this clone: Within the sample, other DNA sequences also encode this same CDR3. This chain joins TRBV12-3 or TRBV12-4 and TRBJ2-5, with TRBD1 as a possible D gene (5 bases). The ends were cut back, 2 bases at V and 5 bases at J, with 9 bases in the middle. CDR3 length: 13 residues. In DNA form, the CDR3 reads TGTGCCAGCAGTTTAAGGGGTGGCGAGACCCAGTACTTC. This gives the protein CASSLRGGETQYF.

The rearrangement uses TRBV4-1 and TRBJ2-2; D ambiguous. CDR3 length equals 14 residues. V lost 0 bases and J 4 bases, leaving 6 bases between the germline ends. Per germline, CDR1 MGHRA and CDR2 YSYEKL. The CDR3 bases are TGCGCCAGCAGCCAAGAGGCCCGCACCGGGGAGCTGTTTTTT. This translates into CASSQEARTGELFF.

In this sample, this clone turned up once. J is TRBJ2-1 and V is TRBV27; 8 bases agree with TRBD2. This CDR3 contains 16 residues. Per germline, CDR1 MNHEY and CDR2 SMNVEV (reference sequence). The V segment lost 3 bases and the J segment 5 bases; nucleotides outside the gene matches: 9. The CDR3 DNA reads TGTGCCAGCAGTTTCTCCGGGGGGGCCGGAAACAATGAGCAGTTCTTC. Translation gives CASSFSGGAGNNEQFF.

This rearrangement joins TRBV7-9 to TRBJ2-3; no clear D. The CDR3 consists of 12 residues. The germline gives CDR1 SEHNR, CDR2 FQNEAQ (reference sequence). V dropped 5 bases and J dropped 4 bases, with 7 bases sitting between them. This chain's CDR3 is CASSRYPDTQYF. In nucleotides, the CDR3 is TGTGCCAGCAGCAGGTACCCAGATACGCAGTATTTT.

This clone was picked up one time. The chain couples TRBV4-2 to TRBJ1-1; weak D call: TRBD1 (6 bases). Looked up from germline, CDR1 is LGHNA and CDR2 is YNFKEQ. Trimming stripped 4 bases from V and 0 bases from J, with 12 bases between. The CDR3 is made up of 15 amino acids. In DNA form, the CDR3 reads TGTGCCAGCAGCCCGACAGGCTACATGAACACTGAAGCTTTCTTT. Translation: CASSPTGYMNTEAFF.

V is TRBV6-5 and J is TRBJ2-7; 7 bases agree with TRBD1. Germline trimming cut 0 bases from V and 5 bases from J; bases unmatched to any gene: 10. This CDR3 contains 16 residues. From germline, CDR1 is MNHEY and CDR2 SVGAGI. The CDR3 protein is CASSYSWDREPNEQYF. The CDR3 DNA sequence: TGTGCCAGCAGTTACTCCTGGGACAGAGAACCTAACGAGCAGTACTTC.

This clone has just one count. J is TRBJ2-7 and V is TRBV5-4; D is uncertain. The germline gives CDR1 SGHNT, CDR2 YYREEE (reference sequence). Trimming took 0 bases from V and 6 from J, leaving 10 bases between them. This CDR3 contains 13 residues. The CDR3 protein is CASSLDLRREQYF. Written as DNA, the CDR3 is TGTGCCAGCAGCTTGGATCTCAGGCGCGAGCAGTACTTC. The full variable domain, with the rest looked up from reference TRBV5-4 and TRBJ2-7, is ETGVTQSPTHLIKTRGQQVTLRCSSQSGHNTVSWYQQALGQGPQFIFQYYREEENGRGNFPPRFSGLQFPNYSSELNVNALELDDSALYLCASSLDLRREQYFGPGTRLTVT.

The rearrangement links TRBV28 to TRBJ1-2, with D possibly matching TRBD1 (6 bases). CDR1 and CDR2 (germline): MDHEN, SYDVKM. The CDR3 has 14 amino acids. The V gene lost 2 bases and the J gene lost 7 bases, with 14 bases spanning the gap. CDR3: CASSLVRGTGGYTF. For the CDR3, the DNA is TGTGCCAGCAGTTTAGTCAGGGGTACGGGTGGCTACACCTTC.

In nucleotides, the CDR3 is TGTGCCAGCAGTTACTCGGGAGGGCAGGGGCAGCCCCAGCATTTT. Its protein is CASSYSGGQGQPQHF. This rearrangement joins TRBV6-6 to TRBJ1-5, with D maybe TRBD1 (6 bases). The V end lost 0 bases, the J end lost 7 bases, and 13 bases lay between the germline ends. This CDR3 has 15 amino acids. From germline, CDR1 is MNHNY and CDR2 SVGAGI (reference sequence).

The chain employs TRBV10-2 and TRBJ2-7; no definite D call. V shed 8 bases and J shed 0 bases, with 14 bases lying between them. CDR1 and CDR2 from the germline V gene are WSHSY and SAAADI. This CDR3 comprises 14 residues. CDR3 DNA sequence: TGCGCCAGCCGCCGGACCGCCGCCTCCTACGAGCAGTACTTC. Amino acids: CASRRTAASYEQYF.

This clone was recorded only once. The chain has TRBV4-2 and TRBJ2-3; 13 bases align to TRBD2. This CDR3 spans 18 amino acids. The ends lost 8 bases at V and 5 bases at J; junction bases unmatched: 16. Germline-derived CDR1 and CDR2 are LGHNA and YNFKEQ. CDR3 residues: CASSQVGGTSGMLDTQYF. In nucleotides, the CDR3 is TGTGCCAGCTCGCAAGTTGGGGGGACTAGCGGGATGTTAGATACGCAGTATTTT.

The rearrangement uses TRBV9 and TRBJ2-2; D uncertain. The CDR3 covers 14 residues. V lost 0 bases, J lost 6 bases, and 9 bases lay in between. Germline lookup yields CDR1 SGDLS and CDR2 YYNGEE. CDR3 nucleotide sequence: TGTGCCAGCAGCGTAGGGTGGTCCGCCGGGGAGCTGTTTTTT. Its protein product is CASSVGWSAGELFF.

The chain combines TRBV2 with TRBJ1-4; possible D gene TRBD1, 5 bases. Germline V lookup: CDR1 SNHLY, CDR2 FYNNEI. CDR3 length: 13 amino acids. The V and J ends lost 8 bases and 7 bases respectively, with 14 bases between them. CDR3 region: CASSGGYREKLFF. DNA of the CDR3: TGTGCCAGCTCGGGGGGGTATCGTGAAAAACTGTTTTTT.

The rearrangement uses TRBV7-2 and TRBJ1-1, with D unclear. Germline CDR1 and CDR2: SGHTA and FQGNSA. This CDR3 region has 13 residues. V was cut by 1 base and J by 3 bases, with 6 bases left in between. Here the CDR3 reads CASSLEADTEAFF. CDR3 bases: TGTGCCAGCAGCTTAGAGGCGGACACTGAAGCTTTCTTT.

The chain carries TRBV2 and TRBJ2-1; D possibly corresponds to TRBD2 (6 bases). The germline CDR1 and CDR2 sequences are SNHLY and FYNNEI. V shed 7 bases and J shed 12 bases, with 16 bases lying between them. The CDR3 extends over 12 amino acids. CDR3 sequence (DNA): TGTGCCAGCACCCTCGCCGGGACTTTGCAGTTCTTC. It yields the protein CASTLAGTLQFF.

The V call is TRBV10-1, the J call TRBJ2-4; 7 bases fit TRBD1. This CDR3 has 14 amino acids. Germline V gene sequence: CDR1 WNHNN, CDR2 SYGVQD (reference sequence). The V gene end was trimmed by 3 bases and the J gene end by 5 bases; junction bases not matched to a gene: 4. This chain's CDR3 is CASSDPDRENIQYF. The CDR3 DNA follows: TGCGCCAGCAGTGACCCTGACAGGGAAAACATTCAGTACTTC.